The clone carrying this T cell receptor (beta chain) has a count of ten or more. What it binds is unknown. One entry per CDR3 protein results from TCRdb running MiXCR on the 5' RACE reads. Altogether more than 20,000 distinct CDR3 sequences are present, 2.8% being singletons, with the ten largest covering roughly 7.2%. These data are taken from a study of spatial heterogeneity in lung cancer. General study results and limits: Mutation counts in tumors were tracked by counts of expanded intratumoral alpha and beta TCRs.

CDR1 is MNHNY and CDR2 is SVGAGI in the germline V gene (reference sequence). V trimming: 7 bases; J trimming: 0 bases; junction bases outside the gene matches: 13. The CDR3 length is 18 residues. Noted time point: sample taken at primary tumor resection. V usage is TRBV6-6 and J usage is TRBJ2-1; the match to TRBD2 covers 9 bases. The sample consisted of lung tumor tissue, taken at surgery. The sequence was obtained from a male donor with early-stage non-small cell lung cancer. CDR3 sequence reads: CASKGVGLASSSYNEQFF. For the CDR3, the DNA is TGTGCCAGCAAGGGGGTAGGACTAGCGTCAAGCTCCTACAATGAGCAGTTCTTC.